This TCR beta chain originates from a study of blood T cell repertoires in COVID-19. Regarding this clone: A read error may account for a junction end that differs from germline.

The CDR3 is 12 residues long. Generated by immunoSEQ multiplex PCR, the TCRdb table keeps only in-frame clones and is missing some. The repertoire holds about 100,000 clones, with around 85% as singletons. The sample consisted of PBMCs or T cells enriched from blood (not recorded which). The clonotype originates from a woman in her 50s who had recovered from COVID-19. The chain carries TRBV12-3 or TRBV12-4 and TRBJ1-1; TRBD1 might be the D (6 bases). Written as DNA, the CDR3 is TGTGCCAGCAGTAACAGGGTAAGGACCCCACTCTTT. As protein: CASSNRVRTPLF.